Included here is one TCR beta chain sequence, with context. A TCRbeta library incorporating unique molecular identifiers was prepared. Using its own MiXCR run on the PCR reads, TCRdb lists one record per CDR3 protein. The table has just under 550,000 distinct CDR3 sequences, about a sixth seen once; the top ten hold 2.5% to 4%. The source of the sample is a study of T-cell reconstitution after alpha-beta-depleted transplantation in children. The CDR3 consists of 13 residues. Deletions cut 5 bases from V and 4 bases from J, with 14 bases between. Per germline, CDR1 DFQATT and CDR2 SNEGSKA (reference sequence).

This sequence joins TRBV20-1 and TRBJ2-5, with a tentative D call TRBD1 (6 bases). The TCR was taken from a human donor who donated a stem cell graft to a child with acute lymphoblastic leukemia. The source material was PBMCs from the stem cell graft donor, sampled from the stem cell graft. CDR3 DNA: TGCAGTGCTCCCCTCAGGGGCTCAGAGACCCAGTACTTC. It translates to CSAPLRGSETQYF.